These 11 T cell receptor beta chains originate from one sample sequenced in a study of post-analysis software for immune sequencing data. Points from the study as a whole: Among roughly five TRBV segments more frequent in patients than controls were TRBV5-6, TRBV5-1 and TRBV20-1.

Unique molecular identifiers were built into the TCR beta cDNA libraries. TCRdb used MiXCR to reprocess the PCR reads, holding one entry per CDR3 protein. Of roughly 700,000 distinct CDR3 sequences in the sample, 25% to 30% were seen once. For these TCRs, the target antigens are not known. What was sequenced was blood. Receptor source: a girl aged 5 to 17 with multiple sclerosis.

The V and J genes are TRBV7-2 and TRBJ2-4; 8 nucleotides line up with TRBD1. Matching the DNA end better, TRBJ2-7 makes the J call doubtful. This CDR3 is 16 amino acids long. Looked up from germline, CDR1 is SGHTA and CDR2 is FQGNSA. CDR3 region: CASSFTGGMSSYEQYF. As DNA, the CDR3 is TGTGCCAGCAGCTTTACAGGGGGGATGAGCTCCTACGAGCAGTACTTC.

In this sample, this clonotype turned up a few times. The chain recombines TRBV7-6 with TRBJ2-2, with TRBD2 matching over 8 bases. The CDR3 is 16 amino acids. Germline assignment: CDR1 SGHVS and CDR2 FNYEAQ. Trimming took 4 bases from V and 2 from J; bases not matched to a gene: 6. CDR3 amino acids: CASSSSGTRNTGELFF. For the CDR3, the DNA is TGTGCCAGCAGCTCATCCGGGACTAGAAACACCGGGGAGCTGTTTTTT. Supplemented by reference TRBV7-6 and TRBJ2-2, the full variable domain reads GAGVSQSPRYKVTKRGQDVALRCDPISGHVSLYWYRQALGQGPEFLTYFNYEAQQDKSGLPNDRFSAERPEGSISTLTIQRTEQRDSAMYRCASSSSGTRNTGELFFGEGSRLTVL.

In this sample, this clonotype turned up a few times. CDR3 protein: CASSGGVPSTDTQYF. The CDR3, as DNA: TGTGCCAGCAGCGGGGGGGTTCCCAGCACAGATACGCAGTATTTT. The chain combines TRBV14 with TRBJ2-3; 7 nucleotides match TRBD2. CDR3 length: 15 amino acids. The junction had 5 bases not matched to a gene; V was cut back by 5 bases and J by 0 bases. Germline V lookup: CDR1 SGHDN, CDR2 FVKESK.

The chain uses TRBV7-2 and TRBJ2-7; perhaps TRBD2 as D (5 bases). This CDR3 comprises 12 residues. The ends were cut back, 7 bases at V and 2 bases at J, with 9 bases in the middle. The germline V gene has CDR1 SGHTA and CDR2 FQGNSA. This CDR3 reads CASNSGTYEQYF. CDR3 in DNA: TGTGCCAGCAACTCCGGGACCTACGAGCAGTACTTC.

The CDR3 DNA sequence: TGTGCCACCAGCAGAGTACGGCAGCAAGAGACCCAGTACTTC. Translation: CATSRVRQQETQYF. The chain joins TRBV15 to TRBJ2-5; D gene unclear. The V end lost 1 base, the J end lost 2 bases, and 8 bases lay between the germline ends. Germline CDR1 and CDR2: LNHNV and YYDKDF (reference sequence). The CDR3 spans 14 residues.

Comment on this clonotype: A read error is possible here, since a much larger clone lies one base away. The chain links TRBV20-1 to TRBJ2-7, with D uncertain. With the DNA end fitting TRBJ2-5 better, the J assignment may be wrong. This CDR3 spans 16 amino acids. Germline CDR1 is DFQATT and CDR2 is SNEGSKA (reference sequence). CDR3 nucleotides: TGCAGTGCTAGAGAATTATGGAGAGAAATGTGGGAGACCCAGTACTTC. Translation: CSARELWREMWETQYF.

To note about this clonotype: An end of the junction does not agree with germline; a read error may underlie this. CDR3 residues: CSVEAGDYEQYF. CDR3 nucleotide sequence: TGCAGCGTAGAAGCAGGGGATTACGAGCAGTACTTC. The chain combines TRBV29-1 with TRBJ2-7, with a possible D match to TRBD1 (6 bases). The CDR3 loop spans 12 amino acids. Germline V gives CDR1 SQVTM, CDR2 ANQGSEA.

This clonotype was observed at least ten times. The chain joins TRBV12-3 or TRBV12-4 to TRBJ2-3, with D unclear. V was cut by 3 bases and J by 1 base, with 5 bases left in between. The CDR3 length is 13 residues. The CDR3 reads CASSFTRTDTQYF. The CDR3 DNA is TGTGCCAGCAGTTTTACCCGCACAGATACGCAGTATTTT.

In this sample, this clonotype turned up many times. This chain links TRBV9 with TRBJ1-2; tentative D call: TRBD1 (6 bases). Germline V gene lookup returns CDR1 SGDLS and CDR2 YYNGEE. Trimming pared 0 bases from V and 0 bases from J, leaving 6 bases between. The length of the CDR3 is 14 residues. CDR3 sequence (DNA): TGTGCCAGCAGCGTAGGGACAGCTAACTATGGCTACACCTTC. This gives the protein CASSVGTANYGYTF. Full variable domain (rest looked up from reference TRBV9 and TRBJ1-2): DSGVTQTPKHLITATGQRVTLRCSPRSGDLSVYWYQQSLDQGLQFLIQYYNGEERAKGNILERFSAQQFPDLHSELNLSSLELGDSALYFCASSVGTANYGYTFGSGTRLTVV.

The chain has TRBV12-3 or TRBV12-4 and TRBJ2-5; a possible D gene is TRBD1 (6 bases). The V end lost 3 bases, the J end lost 5 bases, and 22 bases lay between the germline ends. This CDR3 spans 17 amino acids. CDR3 amino acids: CASSFGVGGNVGETQYF. For the CDR3, the DNA is TGTGCCAGCAGTTTTGGCGTAGGGGGTAACGTCGGTGAGACCCAGTACTTC.

The genes are TRBV20-1 and TRBJ2-5, with 12 bases fitting TRBD1. Germline CDR1 and CDR2: DFQATT and SNEGSKA (reference sequence). The junction had 14 bases not matched to a gene; V was cut back by 6 bases and J by 0 bases. The CDR3 extends over 18 amino acids. CDR3 sequence reads: CSALNPGQGALHQETQYF. The CDR3 DNA sequence: TGCAGTGCCCTTAACCCGGGACAGGGGGCGCTGCACCAAGAGACCCAGTACTTC.